The 9 T cell receptor beta chains given below trace back to one sample, sequenced in a study of identical twins (dated by TCRdb to the mid-2010s). The library was made by 5' RACE. Reads for this sample came from an Illumina HiSeq 2000. TCRdb reworked the public reads: Q25 trimming with fastp, MiXCR clone assembly, productive beta chains retained. CDR3 protein sequences are deduplicated, and each keeps its most common genes and DNA. The sample table lists some 760,000 distinct CDR3 sequences, over 15% of them with a count of one. The ten largest clones capture around 13% of the sample. These same data were also listed under a study on T cells expressing NK-cell markers.

The sequenced sample consisted of PBMCs. These receptors were taken from a woman under 30 in good health.

CDR3 amino acids: CASTLTGREQFF. CDR3 sequence (DNA): TGTGCCAGCACCCTGACAGGGCGGGAGCAGTTCTTC. The chain uses TRBV12-3 or TRBV12-4 and TRBJ2-1; 7 positions agree with TRBD1. With V trimmed by 7 bases and J by 10 bases, 7 bases remained unmatched. The length of the CDR3 is 12 residues.

This clonotype has more than one count but fewer than ten. The gene calls are TRBV5-1 and TRBJ2-2; 7 bases fit TRBD2. The CDR3 is 15 residues long. V shed 3 bases and J 2 bases; nucleotides not matched to a gene: 4. Per germline, CDR1 SGHRS and CDR2 YFSETQ. CDR3 residues: CASSYETSNTGELFF. The CDR3, as DNA: TGCGCCAGCAGCTACGAGACTAGCAACACCGGGGAGCTGTTTTTT. Full variable domain (outside the CDR3, taken from reference TRBV5-1 and TRBJ2-2): KAGVTQTPRYLIKTRGQQVTLSCSPISGHRSVSWYQQTPGQGLQFLFEYFSETQRNKGNFPGRFSGRQFSNSRSEMNVSTLELGDSALYLCASSYETSNTGELFFGEGSRLTVL.

This clonotype was recorded many times. The chain combines TRBV20-1 with TRBJ1-6; 9 bases match TRBD1. The ends lost 5 bases at V and 7 bases at J; junction bases unmatched: 3. The germline CDR1 and CDR2 sequences are DFQATT and SNEGSKA (reference sequence). The CDR3 runs 13 residues. CDR3 DNA sequence: TGCAGTGCTGGAGGGACAGGGAATTCACCCCTCCACTTT. Translating it yields CSAGGTGNSPLHF.

This rearrangement joins TRBV10-1 to TRBJ2-7, with D uncertain. CDR1 WNHNN and CDR2 SYGVQD come from the germline V gene (reference sequence). Between the trimmed V and J ends, which lost 1 base and 3 bases, there was a span of 4 bases. The CDR3 is made up of 12 amino acids. The CDR3 sequence: CASSEYFYEQYF. The CDR3 DNA is TGCGCCAGCAGTGAGTATTTCTACGAGCAGTACTTC.

The CDR3 here is CASVSSAGELFF. The CDR3 coding sequence is TGTGCCAGTGTCTCCTCGGCCGGGGAGCTGTTTTTT. The chain employs TRBV6-1 and TRBJ2-2; D ambiguous. From germline, CDR1 is MNHNS and CDR2 SASEGT. CDR3 length: 12 residues. Trimming left V 9 bases short and J 6 bases short, with 11 bases between.

The sample holds a few counts of this clonotype. This chain links TRBV6-5 with TRBJ2-5; either TRBD1 or TRBD2 may fit D (5 bases each). The V and J ends lost 1 base and 2 bases respectively, with 14 bases between them. This CDR3 is built from 16 residues. Germline CDR1 is MNHEY and CDR2 is SVGAGI. The CDR3 reads CASSYWGFDSQETQYF. The CDR3 nucleotides read TGTGCCAGCAGTTACTGGGGGTTTGACAGTCAAGAGACCCAGTACTTC.

This clonotype was recorded a few times. The gene calls are TRBV27 and TRBJ1-2; perhaps TRBD1 as D (6 bases). CDR1 and CDR2 from the germline V gene are MNHEY and SMNVEV (reference sequence). CDR3 size: 13 residues. Trimming removed 4 bases at V and 4 bases at J, with 10 bases between. The CDR3, as DNA: TGTGCCAGCAGTTCGAGGGGGGGCTATGGCTACACCTTC. Translation gives CASSSRGGYGYTF.

This clonotype was counted between two and nine times. J is TRBJ2-1 and V is TRBV20-1; D possibly corresponds to TRBD2 (6 bases). CDR1 DFQATT and CDR2 SNEGSKA come from the germline V gene (reference sequence). V was cut by 5 bases and J by 10 bases, with 21 bases left in between. The CDR3 consists of 14 residues. CDR3 protein: CSAPGLGVGTEQFF. The CDR3 region has the DNA TGCAGTGCTCCGGGACTGGGGGTTGGAACGGAGCAGTTCTTC.

Only a few counts were recorded for this clonotype. V usage is TRBV6-2 or TRBV6-3 and J usage is TRBJ2-2; D gene ambiguous. Germline CDR1 reads MNHEY; CDR2 reads SVGEGT. The CDR3 is made up of 12 amino acids. With 6 bases removed from V and 4 bases from J, the gap between germline ends came to 6 bases. CDR3 DNA sequence: TGTGCCAGCAGGGGAACCACCGGGGAGCTGTTTTTT. Residues: CASRGTTGELFF.